These 16 T cell receptor beta chains came from one sample sequenced in a study of control samples from healthy donors and cancer patients. TCRdb's copy holds only in-frame clones and misses some; the assay was immunoSEQ multiplex PCR. The table records fewer than 100,000 clones, almost 85% of them present only once. The sample consisted of blood. These receptors all stem from a woman aged 60-70 years in good health.

The chain uses TRBV27 and TRBJ1-4; possibly TRBD1 for D (6 bases). V lost 3 bases to trimming and J lost 2 bases, with 10 bases between them. The CDR3 runs 15 residues. Germline V CDR1 and CDR2: MNHEY, SMNVEV (reference sequence). The CDR3 nucleotides read TGTGCCAGCAGTTTGAGGGGGGATACTAATGAAAAACTGTTTTTT. Its translation: CASSLRGDTNEKLFF.

This chain uses TRBV12-3 or TRBV12-4 with TRBJ1-3; TRBD1 is a possible D gene (5 bases). CDR3 size: 12 residues. Trimming took off 3 bases at V and 8 bases at J, with 8 bases between the two ends. The CDR3, as DNA: TGTGCCAGCAGTTTTGGGGGGGACACCATATATTTT. Protein product: CASSFGGDTIYF.

The genes are TRBV6-1 and TRBJ1-1, with D perhaps matching TRBD1 (6 bases). Germline CDR1 is MNHNS and CDR2 is SASEGT. The germline V and J ends were trimmed by 2 bases and 5 bases, with 12 bases remaining between them. The CDR3 loop spans 14 amino acids. CDR3 residues: CASSESGVKTEAFF. Written as DNA, the CDR3 is TGTGCCAGCAGTGAATCAGGGGTTAAGACTGAAGCTTTCTTT.

For this clone: The sample has other DNA sequences that encode this CDR3 too. The rearrangement joins TRBV28 to TRBJ2-6; unclear D gene. The V end was cut by 6 bases, the J end by 3 bases, with 12 bases between. In germline, CDR1 is MDHEN, CDR2 SYDVKM. The CDR3 contains 15 residues. The CDR3 here is CASRPRDLGANVLTF. CDR3 coding DNA: TGTGCCAGCAGGCCCCGAGACCTTGGGGCCAACGTCCTGACTTTC. Based on the CDR3 plus reference TRBV28 and TRBJ2-6, the full variable domain is DVKVTQSSRYLVKRTGEKVFLECVQDMDHENMFWYRQDPGLGLRLIYFSYDVKMKEKGDIPEGYSVSREKKERFSLILESASTNQTSMYLCASRPRDLGANVLTFGAGSRLTVL.

The chain has TRBV28 and TRBJ2-5; a possible D gene is TRBD2 (6 bases). The CDR3 has 13 amino acids. Deletions cut 8 bases from V and 5 bases from J, with 15 bases between. CDR1 and CDR2 from the germline V gene are MDHEN and SYDVKM. CDR3 nucleotides: TGTGCCAGCGGGAGGTGGGGAGAGGAGACCCAGTACTTC. Residues: CASGRWGEETQYF.

V gene TRBV15 combines with J gene TRBJ1-4; maybe TRBD1 (6 bases). The germline V gene has CDR1 LNHNV and CDR2 YYDKDF (reference sequence). The CDR3 loop spans 13 amino acids. V lost 6 bases and J 10 bases, leaving 15 bases between the germline ends. The chain's CDR3 is CATSWVQGAKLFF. The CDR3, as DNA: TGTGCCACCAGTTGGGTACAGGGTGCAAAACTGTTTTTT.

The V call is TRBV6-5, the J call TRBJ2-1, with 8 bases fitting TRBD2. CDR1 is MNHEY, CDR2 SVGAGI, per germline. V was clipped by 4 bases and J by 12 bases; unmatched bases: 14. This CDR3 is built from 15 residues. The CDR3 reads CASSFTSGGGDGQFF. The CDR3, as DNA: TGTGCCAGCAGTTTTACGAGCGGGGGAGGCGACGGGCAGTTCTTC.

The chain uses TRBV14 and TRBJ2-1; D unclear. Germline CDR1 is SGHDN and CDR2 is FVKESK. Trimming cost V 6 bases and J 5 bases, with 5 bases left between them. The CDR3 contains 11 residues. CDR3 loop: CASSPDNEQFF. The CDR3 DNA sequence: TGTGCCAGCAGTCCCGACAATGAGCAGTTCTTC.

This clone was seen more than once but under ten times. The J gene is TRBJ2-7, the V gene TRBV5-1; D is unresolved. The CDR3 consists of 14 residues. Germline V CDR1 and CDR2: SGHRS, YFSETQ. Trimming stripped 2 bases from V and 4 bases from J, with 13 bases between. In nucleotides, the CDR3 is TGCGCCAGCAGCTTAAGTGGTTCTTTTTACGAGCAGTACTTC. Protein: CASSLSGSFYEQYF.

J is TRBJ2-2 and V is TRBV19; 10 positions agree with TRBD2. After removal of 3 bases from V and 5 bases from J, the junction contained 6 bases not matched to a gene. CDR1 and CDR2 from the germline V gene are LNHDA and SQIVND (reference sequence). This CDR3 has 16 amino acids. In DNA form, the CDR3 reads TGTGCCAGTAGTATTGGACTAGCGGTTCTAACCGGGGAGCTGTTTTTT. As protein: CASSIGLAVLTGELFF.

The chain combines TRBV4-2 with TRBJ1-4; D unclear. The CDR3 extends over 11 amino acids. Trimming left V 4 bases short and J 7 bases short, with 4 bases between. CDR1 and CDR2 from the germline V gene are LGHNA and YNFKEQ. In DNA form, the CDR3 reads TGTGCCAGCAGCCCCGGTGAAAAACTGTTTTTT. Its translation: CASSPGEKLFF.

V usage is TRBV6-5 and J usage is TRBJ2-3; no definite D call. Germline V lookup: CDR1 MNHEY, CDR2 SVGAGI. Deletions cut 3 bases from V and 2 bases from J, with 15 bases between. The CDR3 sequence is 16 residues long. The CDR3 region has the DNA TGTGCCAGCAGTTATGAAGGCCTCACCTTCACAGATACGCAGTATTTT. It encodes CASSYEGLTFTDTQYF.

The chain employs TRBV19 and TRBJ2-1; TRBD2 agrees at 9 bases. The CDR3 sequence is 15 residues long. In germline, CDR1 is LNHDA, CDR2 SQIVND (reference sequence). With V trimmed by 6 bases and J by 9 bases, 12 bases remained unmatched. For the CDR3, the DNA is TGTGCCAGTAGCTTCCGTAGCGGGAGTGGGGGTGAGCAGTTCTTC. Its protein is CASSFRSGSGGEQFF.

A single count supports this clone. The rearrangement joins TRBV29-1 to TRBJ1-2; no definite D call. V lost 1 base and J 7 bases, leaving 13 bases between the germline ends. CDR1 and CDR2 (germline): SQVTM, ANQGSEA. There are 13 residues in the CDR3. The CDR3 region is CSVEVPPAGGYTF. CDR3 sequence (DNA): TGCAGCGTTGAAGTTCCCCCCGCTGGTGGCTACACCTTC.

About this clone itself: At the DNA level, this CDR3 is encoded by other sequences in the same sample as well. The genes are TRBV6-6 and TRBJ2-7, with D uncertain. Germline assignment: CDR1 MNHNY and CDR2 SVGAGI (reference sequence). V dropped 5 bases and J dropped 4 bases, with 6 bases sitting between them. There are 11 residues in the CDR3. CDR3 nucleotide sequence: TGTGCCAGCAGTAGGAGTTACGAGCAGTACTTC. Its translation is CASSRSYEQYF.

The chain joins TRBV6-5 to TRBJ1-1, with 7 bases lining up with TRBD1. The germline V gene encodes CDR1 MNHEY and CDR2 SVGAGI. The CDR3 spans 15 residues. V gave up 5 bases and J gave up 0 bases; unmatched junction bases: 6. The CDR3 DNA is TGTGCCAGCAGTCCCCACAGGGGTCTGAACACTGAAGCTTTCTTT. Its translation: CASSPHRGLNTEAFF.